Presented here are 28 T cell receptor beta chains from one specimen sequenced in a study of blood T cell repertoires in COVID-19. Profiled with immunoSEQ multiplex PCR; TCRdb holds only in-frame clones, not every one. Of 120,000 to 150,000 clones in the sample, around nine tenths were seen once. Sequencing was carried out using peripheral blood. The receptors here all came from a human donor in a cohort sampled during active COVID-19.

The chain links TRBV28 to TRBJ2-7; 9 positions agree with TRBD1. Germline values: CDR1 MDHEN, CDR2 SYDVKM. This CDR3 is built from 15 residues. V dropped 6 bases and J dropped 3; count of bases not matched to a gene: 9. For the CDR3, the DNA is TGTGCCAGCAGGCTCGGACAGGGGCATATCTACGAGCAGTACTTC. It yields the protein CASRLGQGHIYEQYF. The whole variable domain, filled in from reference TRBV28 and TRBJ2-7, reads DVKVTQSSRYLVKRTGEKVFLECVQDMDHENMFWYRQDPGLGLRLIYFSYDVKMKEKGDIPEGYSVSREKKERFSLILESASTNQTSMYLCASRLGQGHIYEQYFGPGTRLTVT.

V is TRBV2 and J is TRBJ1-5; D is perhaps TRBD1 (5 bases). The CDR3 is 15 amino acids. V lost 4 bases to trimming and J lost 0 bases, with 10 bases between them. The germline V gene encodes CDR1 SNHLY and CDR2 FYNNEI. CDR3 amino acids: CASSVQGNSNQPQHF. The CDR3 nucleotides are TGTGCCAGCAGTGTCCAGGGTAATAGCAATCAGCCCCAGCATTTT.

This sequence joins TRBV7-3 and TRBJ1-6; no firm D call. Trimming shortened V by 0 bases and J by 8 bases, and 5 bases separated the two germline ends. The CDR3 runs to 13 residues. CDR1 is SGHTA and CDR2 is FQGTGA in the germline V gene. CDR3 loop: CASSLTIYSPLHF. The CDR3 DNA follows: TGTGCCAGCAGCTTAACAATATATTCACCCCTCCACTTT.

The chain couples TRBV5-6 to TRBJ1-1, with D unclear. The CDR3 consists of 12 residues. V lost 0 bases, J lost 8 bases, and 8 bases lay in between. The germline gives CDR1 SGHDT, CDR2 YYEEEE. CDR3 nucleotide sequence: TGTGCCAGCAGCTTGGTACACCCCGAAGCTTTCTTT. Amino acids: CASSLVHPEAFF.

V and J are TRBV6-6 and TRBJ2-5, with D hard to call. CDR1 and CDR2 from the germline V gene are MNHNY and SVGAGI (reference sequence). This CDR3 comprises 11 residues. The V and J ends lost 7 bases and 5 bases respectively, with 8 bases between them. CDR3 loop: CASIFLETQYF. CDR3 coding DNA: TGTGCCAGCATCTTTCTGGAGACCCAGTACTTC.

This sequence joins TRBV5-1 and TRBJ1-6, with 11 bases that match TRBD1. V trimming: 4 bases; J trimming: 6 bases; junction bases outside the gene matches: 3. The CDR3 runs 15 residues. Germline V CDR1 and CDR2: SGHRS, YFSETQ. CDR3 loop: CASSLDRGLNSPLHF. CDR3 coding DNA: TGCGCCAGCAGCCTGGACAGGGGGCTTAATTCACCCCTCCACTTT.

The chain uses TRBV23-1 and TRBJ2-7; TRBD1 might be the D (6 bases). TRBV23-1 is reported as an ORF; its role is uncertain. V shed 2 bases and J shed 6 bases, with 11 bases lying between them. CDR3 length: 13 residues. The CDR3 DNA sequence: TGCGCCAGCAGTCAAGAGGGGGTGGGCGAGCAGTACTTC. Translation: CASSQEGVGEQYF.

The chain is built from TRBV7-9 and TRBJ2-7; 9 positions agree with TRBD1. CDR3 length: 14 residues. CDR1 and CDR2 from the germline V gene are SEHNR and FQNEAQ (reference sequence). Unmatched junction bases numbered 1, after V lost 1 base and J lost 3 bases. CDR3 residues: CASSLGGQGYEQYF. The CDR3, as DNA: TGTGCCAGCAGCTTAGGGGGACAGGGCTACGAGCAGTACTTC.

V is TRBV10-3 and J is TRBJ2-7; a weak D match, TRBD2 (6 bases). Germline CDR1 is ENHRY and CDR2 is SYGVKD. V shed 10 bases and J shed 7 bases, with 17 bases lying between them. The CDR3 is 12 amino acids. This CDR3 is CANLLTSGEQYF. CDR3 nucleotides: TGTGCCAACCTCCTGACCAGCGGGGAGCAGTACTTC.

The genes are TRBV7-9 and TRBJ2-2, with D perhaps TRBD2 (6 bases). From germline, CDR1 is SEHNR and CDR2 FQNEAQ (reference sequence). The CDR3 runs to 16 residues. With 2 bases removed from V and 0 bases from J, the gap between germline ends came to 10 bases. The CDR3 bases are TGTGCCAGCAGCTTACGGGAGATTCCGAACACCGGGGAGCTGTTTTTT. As protein: CASSLREIPNTGELFF.

This chain connects TRBV6-6 to TRBJ1-1, with 8 bases lining up with TRBD1. J was trimmed by 5 bases and V by 7 bases; bases with no gene match: 9. CDR3 size: 14 residues. Looked up from germline, CDR1 is MNHNY and CDR2 is SVGAGI (reference sequence). The chain's CDR3 is CASKSTGVRTEAFF. In DNA, the CDR3 is TGTGCCAGCAAATCGACAGGGGTTCGTACTGAAGCTTTCTTT.

This chain connects TRBV9 to TRBJ2-1; TRBD2 aligns across 7 bases. Germline V gene sequence: CDR1 SGDLS, CDR2 YYNGEE. The CDR3 has 16 amino acids. Trimming cost V 0 bases and J 1 base; bases outside gene matches: 4. CDR3 coding DNA: TGTGCCAGCAGCGTAGGGGGAGGGAAGTCCTACAATGAGCAGTTCTTC. This translates into CASSVGGGKSYNEQFF. Full variable domain (outside the CDR3, taken from reference TRBV9 and TRBJ2-1): DSGVTQTPKHLITATGQRVTLRCSPRSGDLSVYWYQQSLDQGLQFLIQYYNGEERAKGNILERFSAQQFPDLHSELNLSSLELGDSALYFCASSVGGGKSYNEQFFGPGTRLTVL.

J is TRBJ1-1 and V is TRBV6-5; D perhaps matches TRBD1 (5 bases). V shed 8 bases and J shed 7 bases, with 14 bases lying between them. Germline CDR1 reads MNHEY; CDR2 reads SVGAGI. This CDR3 spans 12 amino acids. The CDR3 DNA follows: TGTGCCAGCCGCCGGGGGGGAAATGAAGCTTTCTTT. It translates to CASRRGGNEAFF.

The genes are TRBV24-1 and TRBJ2-1; 8 nucleotides match TRBD1. V gave up 1 base and J gave up 0 bases; unmatched junction bases: 4. The CDR3 is 17 amino acids. Per the germline V gene, CDR1 is KGHDR and CDR2 is SFDVKD. CDR3 in DNA: TGTGCCACCAGTGATTTTGGGGACAGGAGCTCCTACAATGAGCAGTTCTTC. Its protein is CATSDFGDRSSYNEQFF.

This chain joins TRBV29-1 and TRBJ1-4; 7 positions agree with TRBD1. Germline-derived CDR1 and CDR2 are SQVTM and ANQGSEA. The CDR3 is 13 residues long. J lost 7 bases, V lost 5 bases, and 7 bases had no gene match. The CDR3 region is CSVYYRGGEKLFF. In DNA, the CDR3 is TGCAGCGTTTACTACAGGGGTGGTGAAAAACTGTTTTTT.

V usage is TRBV6-5 and J usage is TRBJ2-7, with D possibly TRBD2 on 5 matching bases. Germline values: CDR1 MNHEY, CDR2 SVGAGI. V lost 10 bases, J lost 5 bases, and 21 bases lay in between. CDR3 length equals 14 residues. The DNA of the CDR3 is TGTGCCACCTCAAGCTGGGGAGTTAGGGACGAGCAGTACTTC. The encoded protein is CATSSWGVRDEQYF.

The J gene is TRBJ2-7, the V gene TRBV28, with 14 positions matching TRBD2. There are 17 residues in the CDR3. V was clipped by 4 bases and J by 0 bases; unmatched bases: 5. Germline CDR1 MDHEN, CDR2 SYDVKM. The CDR3 spells CASSSPTSGRASYEQYF. CDR3 sequence (DNA): TGTGCCAGCAGTTCCCCGACTAGCGGGAGGGCCTCCTACGAGCAGTACTTC.

The chain links TRBV4-3 to TRBJ2-1; TRBD2 agrees at 7 bases. With V trimmed by 1 base and J by 9 bases, 6 bases remained unmatched. CDR1 is LGHNA, CDR2 YSLEER, per germline. The CDR3 length is 14 residues. CDR3 amino acids: CASSQVVGGGEQFF. The CDR3 DNA follows: TGCGCCAGCAGCCAAGTAGTAGGCGGGGGTGAGCAGTTCTTC.

The chain combines TRBV9 with TRBJ2-1, with 8 positions matching TRBD1. The CDR3 runs 16 residues. J gave up 0 bases and V 1 base, and 3 bases lay outside the gene matches. Germline-derived CDR1 and CDR2 are SGDLS and YYNGEE. The CDR3 bases are TGTGCCAGCAGCGTACGAACAGGGGGCTCCTACAATGAGCAGTTCTTC. This translates into CASSVRTGGSYNEQFF.

V is TRBV9 and J is TRBJ1-2; a possible D gene is TRBD1 (5 bases). CDR1 is SGDLS, CDR2 YYNGEE, per germline. Trimming shortened V by 3 bases and J by 7 bases, and 13 bases separated the two germline ends. The CDR3 is 13 amino acids. In DNA, the CDR3 is TGTGCCAGCAGCGCTCGGGGGGTTGGTGGCTACACCTTC. The encoded protein is CASSARGVGGYTF. The whole variable domain, filled in from reference TRBV9 and TRBJ1-2, reads DSGVTQTPKHLITATGQRVTLRCSPRSGDLSVYWYQQSLDQGLQFLIQYYNGEERAKGNILERFSAQQFPDLHSELNLSSLELGDSALYFCASSARGVGGYTFGSGTRLTVV.

This CDR3 reads CASRHRDRGSYTEAFF. The CDR3 DNA reads TGTGCCAGCAGACACCGGGACAGGGGTTCATACACTGAAGCTTTCTTT. This chain joins TRBV11-2 and TRBJ1-1, with 10 bases aligning to TRBD1. J gave up 3 bases and V 6 bases, and 10 bases lay outside the gene matches. The CDR3 loop spans 16 amino acids. Germline CDR1 and CDR2: SGHAT and FQNNGV.

V gene TRBV2 combines with J gene TRBJ2-7, with D possibly TRBD1 on 6 matching bases. CDR1 is SNHLY, CDR2 FYNNEI, per germline. The CDR3 length is 13 residues. V lost 6 bases and J 3 bases, leaving 12 bases between the germline ends. The CDR3 DNA sequence: TGTGCCAGCAGCACAGGGTCCTACTACGAGCAGTACTTC. This codes for CASSTGSYYEQYF.

This clone was recorded once. V is TRBV15 and J is TRBJ2-1, with 12 bases fitting TRBD2. The CDR3 runs to 18 residues. Losses at the gene ends were 0 bases for V and 5 bases for J; bases not matched to a gene: 8. Germline CDR1 LNHNV, CDR2 YYDKDF (reference sequence). The CDR3 spells CATSRDRLAGGTHNEQFF. CDR3 in DNA: TGTGCCACCAGCAGAGATCGGCTAGCGGGAGGGACTCACAATGAGCAGTTCTTC.

This chain connects TRBV5-5 to TRBJ2-7; 9 bases align to TRBD1. Germline V lookup: CDR1 SGHKS, CDR2 YYEKEE (reference sequence). The CDR3 has 16 amino acids. J lost 3 bases, V lost 1 base, and 8 bases had no gene match. The CDR3 region is CASSLYRTGVVYEQYF. CDR3 DNA: TGTGCCAGCAGCTTGTATCGGACAGGGGTCGTCTACGAGCAGTACTTC.

This clone has only one observation. CDR3 sequence (DNA): TGTGCCAGCAGTTCGGGCGGACGGGACTACGAGCAGTACTTC. Amino acid sequence: CASSSGGRDYEQYF. The V call is TRBV2, the J call TRBJ2-7, with D possibly matching TRBD2 (5 bases). Germline CDR1 reads SNHLY; CDR2 reads FYNNEI. The CDR3 contains 14 residues. Trimming removed 5 bases from V and 3 bases from J, with 14 bases in between. Filled out from reference TRBV2 and TRBJ2-7, the complete variable domain reads EPEVTQTPSHQVTQMGQEVILRCVPISNHLYFYWYRQILGQKVEFLVSFYNNEISEKSEIFDDQFSVERPDGSNFTLKIRSTKLEDSAMYFCASSSGGRDYEQYFGPGTRLTVT.

This clone was seen only once. The chain is built from TRBV24-1 and TRBJ2-1, with TRBD1 identical over 11 bases. Looked up from germline, CDR1 is KGHDR and CDR2 is SFDVKD. Losses at the gene ends were 1 base for V and 6 bases for J; bases not matched to a gene: 4. CDR3 length: 16 residues. The CDR3, as DNA: TGTGCCACCAGTGATTTCCCTGGGACAGGGGGCAATGAGCAGTTCTTC. Translation: CATSDFPGTGGNEQFF.

This clone was seen a single time. This chain joins TRBV6-1 and TRBJ1-2; 9 bases align to TRBD1. This CDR3 spans 17 amino acids. V gave up 6 bases and J gave up 4 bases; unmatched junction bases: 15. The germline CDR1 and CDR2 sequences are MNHNS and SASEGT. CDR3 residues: CASRESSTGTGIYGYTF. DNA of the CDR3: TGTGCCAGCAGGGAATCTTCAACCGGGACAGGGATCTATGGCTACACCTTC.

The rearrangement links TRBV30 to TRBJ2-4; 9 nucleotides line up with TRBD2. Unmatched junction bases numbered 8, after V lost 1 base and J lost 7 bases. Germline CDR1 is GTSNPN and CDR2 is SVGIG (reference sequence). This CDR3 has 15 amino acids. This CDR3 reads CAWSGGSGRVNIQYF. The CDR3 region has the DNA TGTGCCTGGAGTGGTGGTAGCGGGAGAGTTAACATTCAGTACTTC.